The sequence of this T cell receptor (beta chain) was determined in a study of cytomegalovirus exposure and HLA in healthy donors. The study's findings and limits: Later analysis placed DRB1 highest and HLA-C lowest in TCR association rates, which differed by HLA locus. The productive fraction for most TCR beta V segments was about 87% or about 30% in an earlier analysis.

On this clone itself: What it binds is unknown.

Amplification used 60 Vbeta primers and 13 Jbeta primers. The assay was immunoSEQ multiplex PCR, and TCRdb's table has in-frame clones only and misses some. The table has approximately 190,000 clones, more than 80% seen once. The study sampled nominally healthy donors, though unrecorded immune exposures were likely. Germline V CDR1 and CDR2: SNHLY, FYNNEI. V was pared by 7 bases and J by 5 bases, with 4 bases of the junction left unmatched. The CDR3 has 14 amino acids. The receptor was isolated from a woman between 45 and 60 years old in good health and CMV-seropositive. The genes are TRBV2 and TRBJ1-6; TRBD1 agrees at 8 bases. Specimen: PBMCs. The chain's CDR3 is CASTSTGDNSPLHF. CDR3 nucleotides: TGTGCCAGCACCTCGACAGGGGATAATTCACCCCTCCACTTT.